Below, one TCR beta chain is given with its context. Its antigen is not known. The entry originates in a study of T-cell memory formation after mild COVID-19. Regarding the study as a whole: CD4+ clones that contracted lay mainly in CM and EM; CD8+ ones lay in EMRA.

MiXCR, run by TCRdb on the 5' RACE reads, gives a single entry per CDR3 protein. The sample yields fewer than 650,000 distinct CDR3 sequences, roughly 17% seen once. The trim removed 2 bases at V and 0 bases at J, leaving 2 bases unmatched. The CDR3 extends over 17 amino acids. The germline CDR1 and CDR2 sequences are MNHEY and SVGEGT. The sequencing input was PBMCs or a T cell subset sorted from them (not recorded which). This TCR was recovered from an adult woman who had mild COVID-19 (a few samples of this study predate the infection). Cell type and time point are not known. This chain joins TRBV6-2 or TRBV6-3 and TRBJ2-2; TRBD2 matches at 11 bases. CDR3 residues: CASSYRLAGPNTGELFF. For the CDR3, the DNA is TGTGCCAGCAGTTACAGACTAGCGGGACCGAACACCGGGGAGCTGTTTTTT.